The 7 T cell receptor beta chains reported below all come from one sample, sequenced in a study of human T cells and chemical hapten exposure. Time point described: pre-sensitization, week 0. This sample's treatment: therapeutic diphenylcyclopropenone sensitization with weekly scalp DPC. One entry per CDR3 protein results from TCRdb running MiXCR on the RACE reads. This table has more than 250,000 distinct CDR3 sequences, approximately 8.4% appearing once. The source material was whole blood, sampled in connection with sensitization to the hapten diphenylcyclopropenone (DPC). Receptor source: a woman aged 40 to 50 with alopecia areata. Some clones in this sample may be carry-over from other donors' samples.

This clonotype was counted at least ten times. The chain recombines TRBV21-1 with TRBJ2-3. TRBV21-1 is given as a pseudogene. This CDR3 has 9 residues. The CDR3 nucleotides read TGTGCCAGCAGCAAAGAGGAGTATTTT. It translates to CASSKEEYF.

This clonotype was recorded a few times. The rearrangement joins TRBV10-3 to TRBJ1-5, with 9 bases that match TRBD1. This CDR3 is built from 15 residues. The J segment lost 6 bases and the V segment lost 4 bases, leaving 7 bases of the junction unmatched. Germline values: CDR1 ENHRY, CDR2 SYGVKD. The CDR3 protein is CAISVTGGGAQPQHF. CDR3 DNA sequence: TGTGCCATCAGTGTTACAGGGGGCGGTGCTCAGCCCCAGCATTTT.

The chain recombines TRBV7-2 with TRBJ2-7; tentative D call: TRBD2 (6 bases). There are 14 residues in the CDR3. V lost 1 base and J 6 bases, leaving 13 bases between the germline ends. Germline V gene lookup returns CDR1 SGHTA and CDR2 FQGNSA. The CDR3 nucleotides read TGTGCCAGCAGCTTAGTGAGAGGGACTCGCGAGCAGTACTTC. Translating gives CASSLVRGTREQYF.

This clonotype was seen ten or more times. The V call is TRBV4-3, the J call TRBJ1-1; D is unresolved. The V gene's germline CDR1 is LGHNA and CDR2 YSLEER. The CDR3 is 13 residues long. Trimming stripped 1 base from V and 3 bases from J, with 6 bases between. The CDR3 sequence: CASSQGAYTEAFF. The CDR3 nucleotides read TGCGCCAGCAGCCAAGGAGCTTACACTGAAGCTTTCTTT.

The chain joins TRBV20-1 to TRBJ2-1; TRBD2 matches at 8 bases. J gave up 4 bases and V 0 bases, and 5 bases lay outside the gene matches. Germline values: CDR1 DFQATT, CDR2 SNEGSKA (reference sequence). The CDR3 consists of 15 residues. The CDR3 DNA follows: TGCAGTGCTAGAGACGCCACTAGCGGATACAATGAGCAGTTCTTC. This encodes CSARDATSGYNEQFF.

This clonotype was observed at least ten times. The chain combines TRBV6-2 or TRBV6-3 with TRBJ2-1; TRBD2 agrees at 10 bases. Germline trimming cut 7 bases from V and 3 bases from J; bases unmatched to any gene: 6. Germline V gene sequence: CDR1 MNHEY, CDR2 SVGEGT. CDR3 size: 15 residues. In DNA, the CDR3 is TGTGCCAGCACTCCCCTAGCGGGAGACTACAATGAGCAGTTCTTC. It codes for CASTPLAGDYNEQFF.

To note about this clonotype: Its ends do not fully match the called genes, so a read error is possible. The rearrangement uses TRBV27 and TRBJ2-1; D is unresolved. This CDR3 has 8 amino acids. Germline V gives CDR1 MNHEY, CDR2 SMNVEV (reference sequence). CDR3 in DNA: TGTGCCAGCAGTTCTCAACACTTC. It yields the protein CASSSQHF.